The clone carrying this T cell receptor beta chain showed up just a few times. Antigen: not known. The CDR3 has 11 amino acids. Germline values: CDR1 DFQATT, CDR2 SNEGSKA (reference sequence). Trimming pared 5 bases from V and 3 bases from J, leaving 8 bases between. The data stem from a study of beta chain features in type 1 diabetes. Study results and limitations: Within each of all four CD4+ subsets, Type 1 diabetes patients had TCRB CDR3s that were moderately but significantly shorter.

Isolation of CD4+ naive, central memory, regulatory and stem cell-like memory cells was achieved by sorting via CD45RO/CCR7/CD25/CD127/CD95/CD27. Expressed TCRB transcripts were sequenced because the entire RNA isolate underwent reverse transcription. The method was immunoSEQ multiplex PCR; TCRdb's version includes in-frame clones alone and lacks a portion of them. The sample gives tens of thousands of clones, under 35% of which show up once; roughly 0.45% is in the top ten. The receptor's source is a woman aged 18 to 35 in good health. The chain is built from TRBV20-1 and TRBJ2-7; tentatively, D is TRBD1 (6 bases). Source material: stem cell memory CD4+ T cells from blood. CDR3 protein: CSASGDYEQYF. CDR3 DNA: TGCAGTGCTTCAGGGGACTACGAGCAGTACTTC.